Listed here are 9 T cell receptor beta chains from one sample, sequenced in a study of T cells in Graves' hyperthyroidism and ophthalmopathy. The TCR beta CDR3 regions underwent amplification using RNA transcripts as the source. The HTBI primer set served for first-round RT-PCR of the TCR CDR3. A single record per CDR3 protein comes from TCRdb applying MiXCR to the multiplex PCR reads. The repertoire consists of about 640,000 distinct CDR3 sequences, with approximately 42% occurring once and the leading ten covering more than 7%. The sequenced sample consisted of peripheral blood or thyroid tissue (not recorded which). The receptors stem from an adult man with Graves' disease, either hyperthyroidism or ophthalmopathy (not recorded which).

The J gene is TRBJ2-5, the V gene TRBV29-1, with a tentative D call TRBD2 (6 bases). Germline V gene data show CDR1 as SQVTM and CDR2 as ANQGSEA. The V gene lost 2 bases and the J gene lost 4 bases, with 17 bases spanning the gap. The CDR3 extends over 15 amino acids. CDR3 in DNA: TGCAGCGTTGAACGGGGCAGCGTGGGGGGAGAGACCCAGTACTTC. Its protein product is CSVERGSVGGETQYF.

This clonotype was counted a few times. This may be a read error, as it is one base from a much larger clone. The chain recombines TRBV9 with TRBJ1-3; D uncertain. The V gene lost 3 bases and the J gene lost 0 bases, with 4 bases spanning the gap. The CDR3 has 13 residues. Germline V CDR1 and CDR2: SGDLS, YYNGEE. CDR3 sequence reads: CASSAVSGNTIYF. The CDR3 coding sequence is TGTGCCAGCAGCGCGGTCTCTGGAAACACCATATATTTT.

This chain connects TRBV29-1 to TRBJ1-1; 9 positions match TRBD1. There are 13 residues in the CDR3. CDR1 and CDR2 from the germline V gene are SQVTM and ANQGSEA. CDR3 DNA sequence: TGCAGTCACAGGGGGCCGGAGAACACTGAAGCTTTCTTT. Amino acid sequence: CSHRGPENTEAFF.

A note on this clonotype: It may be a read error: a sequence one base away is much more abundant. The chain joins TRBV20-1 to TRBJ1-6; TRBD1 agrees at 8 bases. This CDR3 is built from 14 residues. Unmatched junction bases numbered 5, after V lost 3 bases and J lost 7 bases. Per germline, CDR1 DFQATT and CDR2 SNEGSKA (reference sequence). CDR3: CSASGQGRNSPLHF. In nucleotides, the CDR3 is TGCAGTGCTAGCGGACAGGGCAGGAATTCACCCCTCCACTTT.

In its sample, this clonotype was seen many times. The chain carries TRBV29-1 and TRBJ2-7; TRBD2 is a possible D gene (5 bases). The CDR3 consists of 11 residues. Germline CDR1 is SQVTM and CDR2 is ANQGSEA. V lost 5 bases to trimming and J lost 2 bases, with 7 bases between them. This chain's CDR3 is CSVTGTYEQYF. For the CDR3, the DNA is TGCAGCGTTACCGGGACCTACGAGCAGTACTTC.

This clonotype was seen at least ten times. This rearrangement joins TRBV20-1 to TRBJ2-5; the D gene is possibly TRBD1 (6 bases). This CDR3 is 13 amino acids long. Germline CDR1 reads DFQATT; CDR2 reads SNEGSKA (reference sequence). V dropped 2 bases and J dropped 1 base, with 8 bases sitting between them. The CDR3, as DNA: TGCAGTGCTAGACTGACAGGCCAAGAGACCCAGTACTTC. This sequence encodes CSARLTGQETQYF.

This CDR3 reads CATVDLGGQETQYF. CDR3 nucleotide sequence: TGTGCCACTGTTGACCTTGGGGGGCAAGAGACCCAGTACTTC. V usage is TRBV24-1 and J usage is TRBJ2-5; D possibly corresponds to TRBD2 (6 bases). Trimming removed 10 bases from V and 2 bases from J, with 16 bases in between. CDR1 and CDR2 (germline): KGHDR, SFDVKD. The CDR3 extends over 14 amino acids.

This clonotype was counted ten times or more. The CDR3 spells CASSLGVYEQYF. CDR3 DNA sequence: TGTGCCAGCAGCTTAGGCGTCTACGAGCAGTACTTC. This chain links TRBV7-9 with TRBJ2-7; unclear D gene. Germline V lookup: CDR1 SEHNR, CDR2 FQNEAQ (reference sequence). The V end was cut by 1 base, the J end by 3 bases, with 4 bases between. The CDR3 has 12 amino acids.

This clonotype was seen only a few times. The chain is built from TRBV19 and TRBJ1-1; D is possibly TRBD1 (6 bases). The CDR3 is 13 residues long. V shed 5 bases and J shed 4 bases, with 11 bases lying between them. Germline V gene data show CDR1 as LNHDA and CDR2 as SQIVND (reference sequence). CDR3 sequence (DNA): TGTGCCAGTAGTGCAGGGGAGCTCACTGAAGCTTTCTTT. Translated: CASSAGELTEAFF. The variable domain in full, completed from reference TRBV19 and TRBJ1-1, reads DGGITQSPKYLFRKEGQNVTLSCEQNLNHDAMYWYRQDPGQGLRLIYYSQIVNDFQKGDIAEGYSVSREKKESFPLTVTSAQKNPTAFYLCASSAGELTEAFFGQGTRLTVV.